The next 32 T cell receptor beta chains were all read from a single sample in a study of glioma-infiltrating T cells. The iRepertoire nested amplicon-rescue multiplex PCR amplified TCR alpha and beta CDR3s from RNA. One entry per CDR3 protein results from TCRdb running MiXCR on the multiplex PCR reads. The table includes fewer than 250,000 distinct CDR3 sequences, more than 30% detected once. The sample consisted of glioma tissue, nonneoplastic brain tissue, or PBMCs (not recorded which). The receptors shown here come from a human donor with low-grade glioma or glioblastoma, undergoing nonglioma brain surgery, or in good health (not recorded which).

On this clonotype: Being one base from a much bigger clone, this may be a read error. The chain recombines TRBV7-9 with TRBJ2-7, with TRBD2 as a possible D gene (5 bases). V was trimmed by 4 bases and J by 2 bases, leaving 18 bases between them. The CDR3 loop spans 16 amino acids. CDR1 is SEHNR and CDR2 is FQNEAQ in the germline V gene (reference sequence). The CDR3 protein is CASSSLKGRSPYEQYF. The CDR3, as DNA: TGTGCCAGCAGCTCCTTAAAAGGGAGATCCCCCTACGAGCAGTACTTC.

This clonotype was found many times. CDR3 residues: CASSLIIGTDTQYF. For the CDR3, the DNA is TGTGCCAGCAGTTTAATAATTGGAACAGATACGCAGTATTTT. The rearrangement links TRBV27 to TRBJ2-3, with D hard to call. Trimming took 2 bases from V and 3 from J, leaving 9 bases between them. Germline CDR1 MNHEY, CDR2 SMNVEV (reference sequence). There are 14 residues in the CDR3.

This clonotype was counted at least ten times. The chain employs TRBV20-1 and TRBJ1-1; tentative D call: TRBD1 (5 bases). The CDR3 extends over 11 amino acids. Trimming cost V 5 bases and J 4 bases, with 8 bases left between them. Looked up from germline, CDR1 is DFQATT and CDR2 is SNEGSKA (reference sequence). For the CDR3, the DNA is TGCAGTGCTTTGGACATCACTGAAGCTTTCTTT. Translating it yields CSALDITEAFF.

This clonotype has a count of ten or more. The chain carries TRBV20-1 and TRBJ2-7; D ambiguous. V was clipped by 2 bases and J by 5 bases, with 16 bases between them. Germline lookup yields CDR1 DFQATT and CDR2 SNEGSKA (reference sequence). The CDR3 spans 14 residues. DNA of the CDR3: TGCAGTGCTAGACCTATCGATCAAAGCCACGAGCAGTACTTC. Translating gives CSARPIDQSHEQYF.

This clonotype was recorded at least ten times. This chain connects TRBV29-1 to TRBJ1-1, with a weak D call TRBD1 (6 bases). Germline V lookup: CDR1 SQVTM, CDR2 ANQGSEA. This CDR3 spans 14 amino acids. V lost 3 bases and J lost 1, with 12 bases in between. CDR3 coding DNA: TGCAGCGTTGACTGGGGGGCCGGGAACACTGAAGCTTTCTTT. Amino acids: CSVDWGAGNTEAFF.

This clonotype was counted at least ten times. The chain combines TRBV3-1 with TRBJ1-5, with a possible D match to TRBD1 (6 bases). The V gene's germline CDR1 is LGHDT and CDR2 YNNKEL (reference sequence). The CDR3 has 17 residues. V lost 6 bases, J lost 5 bases, and 23 bases lay in between. Here the CDR3 reads CASSHRGGRGLDQPQHF. The DNA for the CDR3 is TGTGCCAGCAGTCATAGAGGGGGGAGGGGTTTGGATCAGCCCCAGCATTTT.

This clonotype was counted many times. This chain joins TRBV6-2 or TRBV6-3 and TRBJ2-7; 11 bases line up with TRBD2. The length of the CDR3 is 17 residues. Germline V lookup: CDR1 MNHEY, CDR2 SVGEGT. The V segment lost 7 bases and the J segment 6 bases; nucleotides outside the gene matches: 17. The CDR3 region has the DNA TGTGCCAGCACCTACTGGGGGGCTAGCGGGAGGACCGCCGAGCAGTACTTC. Translated, it gives CASTYWGASGRTAEQYF.

This clonotype occurred a few times. The chain links TRBV18 to TRBJ1-4; TRBD1 might be the D (5 bases). The CDR3 covers 15 residues. The V and J ends lost 2 bases and 0 bases respectively, with 7 bases between them. From germline, CDR1 is KGHSH and CDR2 LQKENI. CDR3 amino acids: CASSPSRATNEKLFF. The CDR3 nucleotides are TGTGCCAGCTCACCAAGCAGGGCAACTAATGAAAAACTGTTTTTT.

There are many counts of this clonotype. In DNA form, the CDR3 reads TGTGCCAGTAGTATGGTCGGAGTTAATGAAAAACTGTTTTTT. The encoded protein is CASSMVGVNEKLFF. This rearrangement joins TRBV19 to TRBJ1-4; D gene uncertain. V lost 3 bases to trimming and J lost 4 bases, with 9 bases between them. The CDR3 runs to 14 residues. Germline assignment: CDR1 LNHDA and CDR2 SQIVND (reference sequence).

This clonotype has more than one count but fewer than ten. The final CDR3 position lacks the conserved phenylalanine or tryptophan, pointing to a likely read error. The V gene is TRBV24-1, the J gene TRBJ2-7, with TRBD2 as a possible D gene (6 bases). Germline CDR1 KGHDR, CDR2 SFDVKD. The CDR3 runs 14 residues. Trimming left V 7 bases short and J 1 base short, with 13 bases between. The CDR3 reads CATSPAGSSYEQYL. The CDR3 nucleotides read TGTGCCACCAGCCCGGCGGGGAGTTCCTACGAGCAGTACCTC.

This clonotype was picked up many times. The J gene is TRBJ1-1, the V gene TRBV18, with unresolved D. The germline gives CDR1 KGHSH, CDR2 LQKENI. This CDR3 has 14 residues. Deletions cut 3 bases from V and 5 bases from J, with 13 bases between. The CDR3, as DNA: TGTGCCAGCTCACCCAATTCTAGGGATACTGAAGCTTTCTTT. Its protein is CASSPNSRDTEAFF.

This clonotype came up many times. The chain couples TRBV5-1 to TRBJ2-5; a possible D gene is TRBD2 (7 bases). The ends were cut back, 4 bases at V and 4 bases at J, with 23 bases in the middle. The length of the CDR3 is 17 residues. Germline CDR1 and CDR2: SGHRS and YFSETQ. CDR3 region: CASSGFGGPVVRETQYF. DNA of the CDR3: TGCGCCAGCAGCGGCTTCGGGGGGCCGGTCGTCCGAGAGACCCAGTACTTC.

This clonotype was observed a handful of times. With a much larger clone just one base away, this may be a read error. The rearrangement joins TRBV24-1 to TRBJ2-1; 7 positions agree with TRBD1. This CDR3 contains 16 residues. The V gene's germline CDR1 is KGHDR and CDR2 SFDVKD. The V gene end was trimmed by 2 bases and the J gene end by 1 base; junction bases not matched to a gene: 4. The CDR3 DNA sequence: TGTGCCACCAGTGATTCCTCAGGGGGTTCCTACAATGAGCAGTTCTTC. As protein: CATSDSSGGSYNEQFF.

A word on this clonotype: This could be a read error, since a much larger clone is one nucleotide away. J is TRBJ1-1 and V is TRBV10-1; TRBD1 matches at 7 bases. CDR3 size: 10 residues. Germline CDR1 WNHNN, CDR2 SYGVQD (reference sequence). The CDR3 is CAIWPGQKPF. CDR3 coding DNA: TGCGCCATATGGCCGGGACAGAAGCCCTTT.

The sample holds a few counts of this clonotype. The J gene is TRBJ1-1, the V gene TRBV7-9, with TRBD1 as a possible D gene (6 bases). The CDR3 length is 18 residues. Germline CDR1 and CDR2: SEHNR and FQNEAQ (reference sequence). Trimming pared 7 bases from V and 1 base from J, leaving 25 bases between. The CDR3 sequence is CASIFPPPFRGGNTEAFF. The CDR3 coding sequence is TGTGCCAGCATCTTCCCTCCACCCTTTCGAGGGGGGAACACTGAAGCTTTCTTT.

The table lists this clonotype with many counts. As DNA, the CDR3 is TGCGCCAGCAGCCAAGAGAATACCCTAACGAATCAGCCCCAGCATTTT. Protein sequence: CASSQENTLTNQPQHF. The chain recombines TRBV4-1 with TRBJ1-5; the D is unclear. Trimming took off 0 bases at V and 4 bases at J, with 13 bases between the two ends. The V gene's germline CDR1 is MGHRA and CDR2 YSYEKL. This CDR3 has 16 residues.

This clonotype showed up many times. The chain combines TRBV19 with TRBJ2-1, with D perhaps TRBD1 (5 bases). V lost 10 bases and J 3 bases, leaving 16 bases between the germline ends. Germline CDR1 is LNHDA and CDR2 is SQIVND (reference sequence). This CDR3 region has 14 residues. The CDR3 DNA sequence: TGTGCCACTACAAGTGGGGCCGGCTACAATGAGCAGTTCTTC. Its translation: CATTSGAGYNEQFF.

In this sample, this clonotype turned up a few times. The gene calls are TRBV7-9 and TRBJ2-5, with TRBD1 as a possible D gene (6 bases). V dropped 5 bases and J dropped 5 bases, with 9 bases sitting between them. Germline CDR1 reads SEHNR; CDR2 reads FQNEAQ (reference sequence). CDR3 length equals 12 residues. Here the CDR3 DNA reads TGTGCCAGCAGCATGACAGGCGAGACCCAGTACTTC. Its translation is CASSMTGETQYF.

V usage is TRBV14 and J usage is TRBJ2-3, with D perhaps matching TRBD1 (6 bases). This CDR3 is 18 amino acids long. Trimming cost V 2 bases and J 5 bases, with 23 bases left between them. Per germline, CDR1 SGHDN and CDR2 FVKESK. The CDR3 spells CASSQKGTFARDKDTQYF. CDR3 sequence (DNA): TGTGCCAGCAGCCAAAAGGGTACCTTCGCCCGGGACAAAGATACGCAGTATTTT.

This clonotype was found many times. The rearrangement uses TRBV7-9 and TRBJ1-2; D gene ambiguous. CDR1 SEHNR and CDR2 FQNEAQ come from the germline V gene (reference sequence). The V gene lost 5 bases and the J gene lost 2 bases, with 9 bases spanning the gap. This CDR3 has 13 amino acids. CDR3 bases: TGTGCCAGCAGCCCGGACGTGAACTATGGCTACACCTTC. Protein: CASSPDVNYGYTF.

This clonotype was recorded at least ten times. The J gene is TRBJ1-5, the V gene TRBV4-1; the D is unclear. Deletions cut 1 base from V and 6 bases from J, with 10 bases between. The CDR3 is made up of 14 amino acids. Germline V gives CDR1 MGHRA, CDR2 YSYEKL. CDR3 sequence (DNA): TGCGCCAGCAGCCAAGGCCCGTTGGGTCAGCCCCAGCATTTT. This codes for CASSQGPLGQPQHF.

Ten or more counts support this clonotype. J is TRBJ2-3 and V is TRBV6-1, with no clear D. Germline CDR1 and CDR2: MNHNS and SASEGT. The CDR3 length is 14 residues. The V end was cut by 6 bases, the J end by 1 base, with 11 bases between. The CDR3 bases are TGTGCCAGCAGACGGCCAACAGGCACAGATACGCAGTATTTT. Amino acid sequence: CASRRPTGTDTQYF.

At least ten counts were recorded for this clonotype. The chain couples TRBV20-1 to TRBJ1-6; 7 nucleotides agree with TRBD1. The junction had 11 bases not matched to a gene; V was cut back by 6 bases and J by 9 bases. CDR3 length: 14 residues. Germline V CDR1 and CDR2: DFQATT, SNEGSKA (reference sequence). CDR3 sequence (DNA): TGCAGTGCAAGACCTCCAGGGGGTCGTTCACCCCTCCACTTT. Its translation: CSARPPGGRSPLHF.

Many counts were recorded for this clonotype. The rearrangement joins TRBV20-1 to TRBJ2-3; D unresolved. This CDR3 is 15 amino acids long. Germline CDR1 reads DFQATT; CDR2 reads SNEGSKA (reference sequence). Trimming cost V 4 bases and J 0 bases, with 14 bases left between them. CDR3 nucleotide sequence: TGCAGTGCTAAGAACGGCGTCTCTAGCACAGATACGCAGTATTTT. It yields the protein CSAKNGVSSTDTQYF.

This clonotype was seen ten or more times. The chain uses TRBV27 and TRBJ2-1; maybe TRBD2 (5 bases). V lost 10 bases and J 7 bases, leaving 20 bases between the germline ends. Per the germline V gene, CDR1 is MNHEY and CDR2 is SMNVEV (reference sequence). This CDR3 is built from 14 residues. The CDR3 sequence: CATGSDYSGNEQFF. The CDR3 DNA reads as TGTGCCACCGGGTCCGACTACTCAGGAAATGAGCAGTTCTTC.

This clonotype was recorded at least ten times. The rearrangement links TRBV7-2 to TRBJ2-5, with 7 bases fitting TRBD2. After removal of 4 bases from V and 1 base from J, the junction contained 6 bases not matched to a gene. CDR3 length equals 15 residues. The V gene's germline CDR1 is SGHTA and CDR2 FQGNSA. This chain's CDR3 is CASSSLAGAQETQYF. In DNA form, the CDR3 reads TGTGCCAGCAGCTCCCTGGCGGGAGCCCAAGAGACCCAGTACTTC.

There are many counts of this clonotype. The rearrangement joins TRBV4-2 to TRBJ2-1; 11 bases are shared with TRBD2. V trimming: 1 base; J trimming: 3 bases; junction bases outside the gene matches: 5. The CDR3 length is 17 residues. CDR1 is LGHNA, CDR2 YNFKEQ, per germline. CDR3 nucleotides: TGTGCCAGCAGCCAAGCTGCTAGCGGGAGGATCTACAATGAGCAGTTCTTC. It yields the protein CASSQAASGRIYNEQFF.

This clonotype was observed at least ten times. V and J are TRBV7-2 and TRBJ2-3; 8 bases align to TRBD1. Germline V gene lookup returns CDR1 SGHTA and CDR2 FQGNSA. The CDR3 runs to 16 residues. The trim removed 1 base at V and 4 bases at J, leaving 7 bases unmatched. The CDR3 protein is CASSLGGRGLSDTQYF. For the CDR3, the DNA is TGTGCCAGCAGCTTAGGTGGCAGGGGGCTTTCAGATACGCAGTATTTT.

V usage is TRBV12-3 or TRBV12-4 and J usage is TRBJ2-1; 15 nucleotides match TRBD2. The trim removed 3 bases at V and 10 bases at J, leaving 4 bases unmatched. The CDR3 spans 15 residues. The CDR3 region is CASSLGLAGGWEQFF. CDR3 in DNA: TGTGCCAGCAGTTTGGGACTAGCGGGAGGTTGGGAGCAGTTCTTC.

As to this clonotype: One base away lies a much larger clone, so this may be a sequencing read error. CDR3 nucleotide sequence: TGTGCCATCAGCCCGTCCGGGATAGCGGGCTCCTACGAGCAGTACTTC. The encoded protein is CAISPSGIAGSYEQYF. The V gene is TRBV19, the J gene TRBJ2-7, with 7 positions matching TRBD2. J was trimmed by 0 bases and V by 10 bases; bases with no gene match: 15. From germline, CDR1 is LNHDA and CDR2 SQIVND (reference sequence). CDR3 length equals 16 residues.

This clonotype showed up many times. The genes are TRBV19 and TRBJ1-1; TRBD1 aligns across 9 bases. The CDR3 has 13 residues. V was pared by 6 bases and J by 5 bases, with 4 bases of the junction left unmatched. Germline loops: CDR1 LNHDA, CDR2 SQIVND (reference sequence). CDR3 sequence reads: CASSRDRETEAFF. DNA for the CDR3: TGTGCCAGTAGCCGGGACAGGGAGACTGAAGCTTTCTTT.

The table lists this clonotype with many counts. The rearrangement joins TRBV6-1 to TRBJ2-7, with D maybe TRBD1 (6 bases). From germline, CDR1 is MNHNS and CDR2 SASEGT. This CDR3 contains 13 residues. The ends were cut back, 5 bases at V and 4 bases at J, with 12 bases in the middle. The CDR3 bases are TGTGCCAGCAGTCCCACAGGGTCTTACGAGCAGTACTTC. Protein product: CASSPTGSYEQYF.